This TCR beta chain was sequenced during a study of identical twins. Study results and limitations: Possibly, invariant MAIT and iNKT cells partly confounded zero-insertion analyses.

Template switching introduced a universal primer site, and the cDNA bore unique molecular identifiers. TCRdb re-analysed the 5' RACE reads in MiXCR, keeping a single row per CDR3 protein. The repertoire holds 280,000 or so distinct CDR3 sequences, with approximately 8.5% as singletons. Healthy Caucasians alone served as donors. V gave up 5 bases and J gave up 2 bases, with 8 bases separating them. The CDR3 loop spans 13 amino acids. Germline loops: CDR1 MRHNA, CDR2 SNTAGT. This clonotype was detected ten times or more. No antigen is known for it. This same sample was also part of a study on yellow fever vaccine responses in identical twins.

This sequence joins TRBV6-4 and TRBJ2-3; unclear D gene. Sequencing input: memory (CD45RO+) T cells sorted from blood. This clonotype originated in a woman aged 18-29 years in good health. CDR3 in amino acids: CASSSQDTDTQYF. CDR3 bases: TGTGCCAGCAGTTCCCAAGACACAGATACGCAGTATTTT.